These T cell receptor beta chains were read from a single sample in a study of cytomegalovirus exposure and HLA in healthy donors. Sequencing was performed with immunoSEQ multiplex PCR; in TCRdb, only in-frame clones are kept and a portion is missing. The repertoire has 100,000 to 150,000 clones, around 85% of them found once; the top ten carry 1.5% to 2%. What was sequenced was PBMCs. The receptor source for this set is a boy between 10 and 17 years old in good health and CMV-seronegative. The CDR3 runs from the conserved cysteine through the conserved F or W. Each record gives: V gene, D gene, J gene, clone size, CDR3 DNA, CDR3 protein. A D gene is named only where the DNA matches it firmly. Only some rows state a clone size, as once, few, many or a class for expanded clones.

v_call: TRBV5-1
d_call: TRBD1
j_call: TRBJ1-1
clone_size: .
cdr3_nt: TGCGCCAGCAGCTTGGCCTCGACAGGGCAGGATGAAGCTTTCTTT
cdr3_aa: CASSLASTGQDEAFF

v_call: TRBV5-4
d_call: .
j_call: TRBJ1-3
clone_size: .
cdr3_nt: TGTGCCAGCAGCTTGGGCGCCTCTGGAAACACCATATATTTT
cdr3_aa: CASSLGASGNTIYF

v_call: TRBV5-4
d_call: .
j_call: TRBJ2-1
clone_size: .
cdr3_nt: TGTGCCAGCAGTAGGATAGCGGAGGACAATGAGCAGTTCTTC
cdr3_aa: CASSRIAEDNEQFF

v_call: TRBV9
d_call: TRBD2
j_call: TRBJ2-5
clone_size: once
cdr3_nt: TGTGCCAGCAGTCCCGGGAGCGGGGCAAACAAAGAGACCCAGTACTTC
cdr3_aa: CASSPGSGANKETQYF

v_call: TRBV5-3
d_call: .
j_call: TRBJ1-3
clone_size: .
cdr3_nt: TGTGCCAGAAGCTTTCGGCTGGACAACTCTGGAAACACCATATATTTT
cdr3_aa: CARSFRLDNSGNTIYF

v_call: TRBV5-4
d_call: TRBD2
j_call: TRBJ2-3
clone_size: .
cdr3_nt: TGTGCCAGCACACGAGCGGGGACAGATACGCAGTATTTT
cdr3_aa: CASTRAGTDTQYF

v_call: TRBV19
d_call: TRBD2
j_call: TRBJ2-1
clone_size: .
cdr3_nt: TGTGCCAGTAGCGCCAAGCGGGAGAGCAATGAGCAGTTCTTC
cdr3_aa: CASSAKRESNEQFF

v_call: TRBV19
d_call: .
j_call: TRBJ1-3
clone_size: few
cdr3_nt: TGTGCCAGTAGTATACAGGGGTCGAGAAACACCATATATTTT
cdr3_aa: CASSIQGSRNTIYF

v_call: TRBV18
d_call: .
j_call: TRBJ2-3
clone_size: .
cdr3_nt: TGTGCCAGCTCTCGTGAGATGGCAGATACGCAGTATTTT
cdr3_aa: CASSREMADTQYF

v_call: TRBV10-2
d_call: TRBD1
j_call: TRBJ2-7
clone_size: .
cdr3_nt: TGCGCCAGCAGTGGCATCGGGACAGGGAACTCCTACGAGCAGTACTTC
cdr3_aa: CASSGIGTGNSYEQYF